This T cell receptor (beta chain) was sequenced in a study of T cell responses to AZD1222 COVID-19 vaccine. The CDR3 covers 13 residues. Germline V gene data show CDR1 as SGHRS and CDR2 as YFSETQ. Between the trimmed V and J ends, which lost 2 bases and 2 bases, there was a span of 7 bases. Concerning this clone itself: The target antigen is unknown. Other DNA sequences of this sample code for an identical CDR3.

Study-level findings and limits: Vaccine-associated CD4 TCRs spanned spike, dominant at 160-218 and 743-854. Baseline testing showed seropositivity in only six AZD1222 recipients.

The method was immunoSEQ multiplex PCR; TCRdb's version includes in-frame clones alone and lacks a portion of them. The sample consists of some 50,000 clones, roughly 80% of them appearing once. The V and J genes are TRBV5-1 and TRBJ1-2; D is uncertain. The clonotype comes from an adult in good health. This sample comprised peripheral blood, obtained on day 0 of AZD1222 vaccination. The CDR3 reads CASSFGENYGYTF. CDR3 sequence (DNA): TGCGCCAGCAGCTTTGGGGAAAACTATGGCTACACCTTC.